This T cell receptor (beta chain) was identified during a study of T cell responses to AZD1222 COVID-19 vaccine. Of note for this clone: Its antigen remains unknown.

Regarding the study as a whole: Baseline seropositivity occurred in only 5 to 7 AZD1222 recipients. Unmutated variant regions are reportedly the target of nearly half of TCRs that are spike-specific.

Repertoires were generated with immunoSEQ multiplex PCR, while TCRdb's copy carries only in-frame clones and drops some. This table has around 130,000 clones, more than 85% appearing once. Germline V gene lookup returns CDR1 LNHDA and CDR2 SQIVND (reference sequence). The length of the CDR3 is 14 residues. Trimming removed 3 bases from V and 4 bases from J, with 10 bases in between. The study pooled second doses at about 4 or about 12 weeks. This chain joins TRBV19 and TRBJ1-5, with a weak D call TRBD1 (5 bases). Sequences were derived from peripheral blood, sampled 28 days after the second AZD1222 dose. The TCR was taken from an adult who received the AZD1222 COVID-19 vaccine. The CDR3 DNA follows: TGTGCCAGTAGTATTTCCGGGGGGAATCAGCCCCAGCATTTT. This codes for CASSISGGNQPQHF.